The 27 T cell receptor beta chains below were found in one sample sequenced in a study of blood T cells in healthy people across ages. Primed by a sample-barcoded 5' primer and a J-beta primer mix, a second PCR proceeded for about 7 to 11 cycles. Via MiXCR, TCRdb re-called the 5' RACE reads, giving one row per CDR3 protein. The sample shows 700,000 or so distinct CDR3 sequences, approximately 21% of them seen only once. Sequencing input: blood. The receptor set was obtained from a man between 65 and 85 years old in good health.

The V and J genes are TRBV5-1 and TRBJ1-1, with TRBD1 matching 8 bases. This CDR3 region has 16 residues. Looked up from germline, CDR1 is SGHRS and CDR2 is YFSETQ. V was pared by 7 bases and J by 3 bases, with 14 bases of the junction left unmatched. CDR3 amino acids: CASAINPNRGDTEAFF. The CDR3 DNA reads TGCGCCAGCGCCATCAACCCAAACAGGGGGGACACTGAAGCTTTCTTT.

This clonotype showed up just a few times. V is TRBV20-1 and J is TRBJ2-7; perhaps D is TRBD1 or TRBD2 (5 bases each). Trimming took 3 bases from V and 4 from J, leaving 13 bases between them. Germline V gives CDR1 DFQATT, CDR2 SNEGSKA (reference sequence). The CDR3 has 13 residues. The CDR3, as DNA: TGCAGTGCTAGTAGGGACCTCGTATACGAGCAGTACGTC. As protein: CSASRDLVYEQYV.

The table lists this clonotype with a few counts. The rearrangement joins TRBV29-1 to TRBJ2-3, with D perhaps matching TRBD2 (5 bases). CDR1 SQVTM and CDR2 ANQGSEA come from the germline V gene. V lost 1 base and J lost 13, with 12 bases in between. This CDR3 region has 11 residues. DNA for the CDR3: TGCAGCGTTGAAGTACCCTCCGGGGAGTATTTT. Translation gives CSVEVPSGEYF.

This sequence joins TRBV5-6 and TRBJ2-3; D not certain. V was pared by 7 bases and J by 7 bases, with 13 bases between. The CDR3 is made up of 12 amino acids. CDR1 is SGHDT, CDR2 YYEEEE, per germline. The CDR3 bases are TGTGCCAGCGGGTGGTCGCGTAATACGCAGTATTTT. This encodes CASGWSRNTQYF.

This clonotype occurred a few times. The chain couples TRBV20-1 to TRBJ2-5, with TRBD2 as a possible D gene (5 bases). The CDR3 is 14 amino acids. Trimming stripped 3 bases from V and 5 bases from J, with 16 bases between. CDR1 is DFQATT and CDR2 is SNEGSKA in the germline V gene (reference sequence). The CDR3: CSARRVLGRETQYF. For the CDR3, the DNA is TGCAGTGCTAGGAGGGTATTAGGCAGGGAGACCCAGTACTTC.

The table lists this clonotype with a few counts. The chain links TRBV2 to TRBJ2-6; 7 bases are shared with TRBD1. V dropped 6 bases and J dropped 2; count of bases not matched to a gene: 4. Per germline, CDR1 SNHLY and CDR2 FYNNEI. The CDR3 consists of 15 residues. DNA of the CDR3: TGTGCCAGCAGAGCAGACAGGGCTGGGGCCAACGTCCTGACTTTC. As protein: CASRADRAGANVLTF.

This clonotype occurred a few times. The chain uses TRBV5-1 and TRBJ2-7; 7 bases are a match to TRBD2. From germline, CDR1 is SGHRS and CDR2 YFSETQ. The CDR3 runs to 15 residues. Trimming took 4 bases from V and 4 from J; bases not matched to a gene: 11. The CDR3 region has the DNA TGCGCCAGCAGCCGGAATCAGGGAGGGCATTACGAGCAGTACGTC. Residues: CASSRNQGGHYEQYV.

This clonotype was detected only a few times. This chain links TRBV18 with TRBJ2-3; 14 nucleotides align to TRBD2. The CDR3 contains 17 residues. Germline assignment: CDR1 KGHSH and CDR2 LQKENI. Unmatched junction bases numbered 5, after V lost 1 base and J lost 5 bases. The CDR3 region has the DNA TGTGCCAGCTCACCACGGACGGGGACTAGCGGGAGAGATACGCAGTATTTT. This sequence encodes CASSPRTGTSGRDTQYF.

The chain joins TRBV6-5 to TRBJ2-3; tentatively, D is TRBD1 (5 bases). Germline V gene sequence: CDR1 MNHEY, CDR2 SVGAGI. Trimming cost V 6 bases and J 6 bases, with 13 bases left between them. CDR3 length: 13 amino acids. The CDR3 region has the DNA TGTGCCAGCAGCCCCGCAGGGCCGGATACGCAGTATTTT. Its protein is CASSPAGPDTQYF.

This clonotype showed up just a few times. The V and J genes are TRBV6-6 and TRBJ1-5; no clear D. This CDR3 has 12 residues. With 7 bases removed from V and 6 bases from J, the gap between germline ends came to 10 bases. CDR1 is MNHNY and CDR2 is SVGAGI in the germline V gene (reference sequence). CDR3 nucleotide sequence: TGTGCCAGCACCCTGGAGGGTCAGCCCCAGCATTTT. This sequence encodes CASTLEGQPQHF.

The gene calls are TRBV6-5 and TRBJ1-5, with D unclear. Germline lookup yields CDR1 MNHEY and CDR2 SVGAGI. Trimming stripped 6 bases from V and 9 bases from J, with 15 bases between. CDR3 size: 13 residues. Here the CDR3 reads CASRRTGVGPQHF. The CDR3 nucleotides are TGTGCCAGCAGGAGGACTGGCGTGGGGCCCCAGCATTTT.

The chain combines TRBV28 with TRBJ1-5; TRBD1 is a possible D gene (5 bases). This CDR3 has 15 amino acids. V lost 5 bases and J 6 bases, leaving 17 bases between the germline ends. CDR1 is MDHEN, CDR2 SYDVKM, per germline. DNA for the CDR3: TGTGCCAGCAGTCAGAGGAGGGGAGCAGGTCAGCCCCAGCATTTT. Protein sequence: CASSQRRGAGQPQHF.

This chain joins TRBV3-1 and TRBJ2-3; a possible D gene is TRBD2 (6 bases). The CDR3 covers 15 residues. V was shortened by 1 base and J by 4 bases, with 12 bases between the two germline ends. CDR1 is LGHDT, CDR2 YNNKEL, per germline (reference sequence). The CDR3 spells CASSQVGGPPDTQYF. CDR3 nucleotide sequence: TGTGCCAGCAGCCAAGTTGGAGGGCCACCAGATACGCAGTATTTT.

The chain is built from TRBV11-1 and TRBJ1-2; D is ambiguous. Germline V gene data show CDR1 as SGHAT and CDR2 as FQDESV (reference sequence). The V end lost 3 bases, the J end lost 6 bases, and 11 bases lay between the germline ends. CDR3 length: 13 residues. This CDR3 is CASSLNSGDGYTF. Here the CDR3 DNA reads TGTGCCAGCAGCTTGAACAGTGGGGATGGCTACACCTTC. The variable domain in full, completed from reference TRBV11-1 and TRBJ1-2, reads EAEVAQSPRYKITEKSQAVAFWCDPISGHATLYWYRQILGQGPELLVQFQDESVVDDSQLPKDRFSAERLKGVDSTLKIQPAELGDSAMYLCASSLNSGDGYTFGSGTRLTVV.

The chain links TRBV12-3 or TRBV12-4 to TRBJ2-4, with D perhaps TRBD2 (6 bases). Trimming took 1 base from V and 0 from J, leaving 7 bases between them. This CDR3 has 15 amino acids. The CDR3: CASSLGREAKNIQYF. The CDR3 DNA reads TGTGCCAGCAGTTTAGGGCGGGAAGCCAAAAACATTCAGTACTTC.

This clonotype was counted a few times. The J gene is TRBJ2-1, the V gene TRBV7-8; TRBD2 is a possible D gene (6 bases). CDR1 SGHVS and CDR2 FQNEAQ come from the germline V gene. This CDR3 has 16 amino acids. Trimming took off 2 bases at V and 2 bases at J, with 13 bases between the two ends. CDR3 residues: CASSLSGVAAYNEQFF. The CDR3 DNA reads TGTGCCAGCAGCTTAAGCGGAGTAGCGGCCTACAATGAGCAGTTCTTC.

The V gene is TRBV7-2, the J gene TRBJ1-2; TRBD1 is a possible D gene (5 bases). Per the germline V gene, CDR1 is SGHTA and CDR2 is FQGNSA. The CDR3 is made up of 13 amino acids. Trimming took off 3 bases at V and 6 bases at J, with 11 bases between the two ends. The CDR3 spells CASSFSGGNGYTF. For the CDR3, the DNA is TGTGCCAGCAGCTTCAGTGGGGGAAATGGCTACACCTTC.

The table lists this clonotype with a few counts. This chain links TRBV16 with TRBJ1-2; a possible D gene is TRBD1 (5 bases). Germline V gene lookup returns CDR1 KGHSY and CDR2 FQNENV. V gave up 2 bases and J gave up 4 bases, with 14 bases separating them. The CDR3 is made up of 15 amino acids. The CDR3 region is CASSQSPVTVYGYTF. The CDR3, as DNA: TGTGCCAGCAGCCAAAGTCCCGTGACAGTCTATGGCTACACCTTC.

This sequence joins TRBV5-5 and TRBJ2-1; 8 bases map to TRBD2. The V gene end was trimmed by 1 base and the J gene end by 10 bases; junction bases not matched to a gene: 7. The CDR3 runs 14 residues. Germline CDR1 is SGHKS and CDR2 is YYEKEE (reference sequence). The CDR3 spells CASSLLGLAYEQFF. In DNA, the CDR3 is TGTGCCAGCAGCTTGTTAGGACTAGCTTACGAGCAGTTCTTC.

This chain joins TRBV20-1 and TRBJ2-4, with TRBD2 as a possible D gene (6 bases). V was clipped by 6 bases and J by 0 bases, with 15 bases between them. The CDR3 sequence is 15 residues long. Germline V gene lookup returns CDR1 DFQATT and CDR2 SNEGSKA (reference sequence). The CDR3 coding sequence is TGCAGTGCCGGAGGGTCTAGCCTAGCCAAAAACATTCAGTACTTC. It codes for CSAGGSSLAKNIQYF.

The J gene is TRBJ2-1, the V gene TRBV5-1; 11 positions agree with TRBD2. Germline lookup yields CDR1 SGHRS and CDR2 YFSETQ. The CDR3 is 17 residues long. V gave up 5 bases and J gave up 6 bases; unmatched junction bases: 13. The CDR3 coding sequence is TGCGCCAGCAGATCGATTGTAGCGGGGGGGGCTGTCAATGAGCAGTTCTTC. Its translation: CASRSIVAGGAVNEQFF.

The V gene is TRBV20-1, the J gene TRBJ2-1; 14 bases line up with TRBD2. Germline V CDR1 and CDR2: DFQATT, SNEGSKA (reference sequence). The CDR3 is made up of 16 amino acids. V lost 5 bases and J lost 7; bases outside the gene matches: 10. The CDR3 sequence: CSAETPGTSGRNEQFF. In nucleotides, the CDR3 is TGCAGTGCTGAGACCCCCGGGACTAGCGGGAGAAATGAGCAGTTCTTC.

This clonotype was detected many times. An end of the junction does not agree with germline; a read error may underlie this. The J gene is TRBJ2-5, the V gene TRBV2, with a possible D match to TRBD1 (6 bases). The CDR3 runs to 11 residues. CDR1 is SNHLY, CDR2 FYNNEI, per germline. CDR3 sequence (DNA): TGTGCCAGCAGCGAAGGGGGGACCCAGTACTTC. It yields the protein CASSEGGTQYF.

In the case of this clonotype: Compared with germline, one end of the junction differs, possibly owing to a read error. The chain couples TRBV7-2 to TRBJ1-1; TRBD1 matches at 7 bases. CDR1 SGHTA and CDR2 FQGNSA come from the germline V gene. There are 15 residues in the CDR3. The CDR3 protein is CASIDRVSLGTGAFF. The CDR3 DNA reads as TGTGCCAGCATCGACAGGGTCTCTCTTGGGACTGGAGCTTTCTTT.

The J gene is TRBJ1-1, the V gene TRBV18, with 7 nucleotides matching TRBD1. V gave up 4 bases and J gave up 0 bases; unmatched junction bases: 5. Per the germline V gene, CDR1 is KGHSH and CDR2 is LQKENI. This CDR3 contains 15 residues. The CDR3: CASSRQGGMNTEAFF. Here the CDR3 DNA reads TGTGCCAGCTCACGGCAGGGGGGTATGAACACTGAAGCTTTCTTT.

This clonotype was detected a few times. This sequence may be a read error, since a much larger clone differs from it by one base. The chain is built from TRBV2 and TRBJ1-4; a possible D gene is TRBD1 (5 bases). V lost 6 bases, J lost 12 bases, and 17 bases lay in between. CDR3 length: 13 residues. From germline, CDR1 is SNHLY and CDR2 FYNNEI. The CDR3 DNA sequence: TGTGCCAGCAGGGAGGGGTCTTACGAAGAACTGTTTTTT. Translating it yields CASREGSYEELFF.

This chain links TRBV11-2 with TRBJ2-5, with D perhaps TRBD2 (5 bases). The better agreement between TRBJ2-1 and the DNA end casts doubt on the J call. The CDR3 spans 17 residues. CDR1 is SGHAT and CDR2 is FQNNGV in the germline V gene. DNA for the CDR3: TGTGCCAGCAGCCCCCGTTCGCTCGGGAAAGCCTACAATGAGCAGTTCTTC. Residues: CASSPRSLGKAYNEQFF.